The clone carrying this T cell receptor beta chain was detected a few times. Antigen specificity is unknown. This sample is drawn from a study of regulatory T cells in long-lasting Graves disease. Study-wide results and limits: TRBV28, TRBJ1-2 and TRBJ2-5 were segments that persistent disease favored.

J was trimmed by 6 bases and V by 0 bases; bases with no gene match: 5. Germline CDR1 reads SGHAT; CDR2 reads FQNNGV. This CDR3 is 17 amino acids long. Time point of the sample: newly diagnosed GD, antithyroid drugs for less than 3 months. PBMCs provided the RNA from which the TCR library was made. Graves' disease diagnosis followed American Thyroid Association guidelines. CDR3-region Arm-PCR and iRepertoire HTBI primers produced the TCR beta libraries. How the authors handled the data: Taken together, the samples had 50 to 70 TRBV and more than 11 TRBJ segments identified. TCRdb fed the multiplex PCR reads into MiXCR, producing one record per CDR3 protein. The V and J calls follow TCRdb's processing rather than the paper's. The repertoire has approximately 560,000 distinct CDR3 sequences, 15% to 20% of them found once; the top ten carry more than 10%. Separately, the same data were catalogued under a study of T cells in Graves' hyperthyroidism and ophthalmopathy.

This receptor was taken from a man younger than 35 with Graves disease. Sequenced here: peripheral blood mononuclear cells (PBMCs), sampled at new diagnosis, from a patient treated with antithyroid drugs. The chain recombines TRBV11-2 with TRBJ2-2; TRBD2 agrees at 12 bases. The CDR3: CASSLDPSGRGAGELFF. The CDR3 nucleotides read TGTGCCAGCAGCTTAGACCCTAGCGGGAGGGGAGCCGGGGAGCTGTTTTTT.